What follows are 23 T cell receptor beta chains derived from one specimen sequenced in a study of CD8 T cells in ankylosing spondylitis. Study results and limitations: A TCR beta motif of several highly homologous variants seemed to mark ankylosing spondylitis blood.

These TCRs are of unknown antigen specificity. TCRdb re-derived calls from the 5' RACE reads in MiXCR, one entry per CDR3 protein. The data contain 750,000 to 850,000 distinct CDR3 sequences, approximately 12% of them singletons. The sequenced sample consisted of blood, either unsorted or a sorted T cell fraction (not recorded which). These receptors were collected from a male donor with ankylosing spondylitis.

The V call is TRBV7-2, the J call TRBJ2-3; D uncertain. With 2 bases removed from V and 3 bases from J, the gap between germline ends came to 9 bases. The CDR3 totals 14 residues. Germline V gives CDR1 SGHTA, CDR2 FQGNSA. CDR3 DNA: TGTGCCAGCAGCTTACCGGTCATAACAGATACGCAGTATTTT. Translating gives CASSLPVITDTQYF.

This clonotype showed up many times. The chain carries TRBV12-3 or TRBV12-4 and TRBJ1-2; D ambiguous. Trimming took off 8 bases at V and 2 bases at J, with 15 bases between the two ends. This CDR3 has 14 amino acids. CDR3 in amino acids: CASSHDRTNYGYTF. As DNA, the CDR3 is TGTGCCAGCTCCCACGATAGGACCAACTATGGCTACACCTTC.

To note about this clonotype: This may arise from a read error, as a much more abundant clone is one base away. A read error is likely, as this CDR3 ends without the conserved phenylalanine or tryptophan. The chain combines TRBV5-1 with TRBJ1-1; no firm D call. The CDR3 covers 14 residues. Trimming took off 2 bases at V and 4 bases at J, with 12 bases between the two ends. CDR1 is SGHRS, CDR2 YFSETQ, per germline. The CDR3, as DNA: TGCGCCAGCAGCTTAACTCAAGGGATCACTGAAGCTTTCTCT. Protein: CASSLTQGITEAFS.

This clonotype was found many times. This rearrangement joins TRBV12-3 or TRBV12-4 to TRBJ2-1; D gene unclear. The CDR3 is made up of 11 amino acids. V was clipped by 4 bases and J by 14 bases, with 12 bases between them. The CDR3 reads CASSSLSREFF. DNA for the CDR3: TGTGCCAGCAGTTCCCTTAGTCGGGAGTTCTTC.

V and J are TRBV10-3 and TRBJ2-1, with 8 bases identical to TRBD2. CDR3 length: 16 residues. Trimming cost V 2 bases and J 0 bases; bases outside gene matches: 3. Germline V gene lookup returns CDR1 ENHRY and CDR2 SYGVKD. CDR3 bases: TGTGCCATCAGTGAGCAAAGCGGGAGCTCCTACAATGAGCAGTTCTTC. Its translation: CAISEQSGSSYNEQFF.

This clonotype was seen ten or more times. The gene calls are TRBV12-3 or TRBV12-4 and TRBJ2-5; 10 bases are shared with TRBD2. The J segment lost 6 bases and the V segment lost 7 bases, leaving 14 bases of the junction unmatched. The CDR3 runs 16 residues. CDR3 residues: CASTRASGSSSKTQYF. The DNA for the CDR3 is TGTGCCAGCACCAGGGCTAGCGGGAGTTCGTCGAAGACCCAGTACTTC.

This clonotype was seen a few times. The chain recombines TRBV20-1 with TRBJ2-1; no definite D call. There are 14 residues in the CDR3. Germline CDR1 is DFQATT and CDR2 is SNEGSKA (reference sequence). V gave up 3 bases and J gave up 1 base, with 10 bases separating them. The CDR3 sequence: CSARGATSYNEQFF. In DNA, the CDR3 is TGCAGTGCTAGGGGCGCCACATCCTACAATGAGCAGTTCTTC.

The chain couples TRBV7-3 to TRBJ1-1, with D perhaps TRBD1 (5 bases). The length of the CDR3 is 16 residues. The germline gives CDR1 SGHTA, CDR2 FQGTGA. Trimming cost V 5 bases and J 4 bases, with 20 bases left between them. Here the CDR3 DNA reads TGTGCCAGCAGCCCAAAAAGAGGAGGGGAGGGCACTGAAGCTTTCTTT. It translates to CASSPKRGGEGTEAFF.

The chain links TRBV7-3 to TRBJ2-3, with 8 nucleotides matching TRBD2. This CDR3 is built from 14 residues. The germline CDR1 and CDR2 sequences are SGHTA and FQGTGA. V was clipped by 3 bases and J by 3 bases; unmatched bases: 2. The CDR3 protein is CASSLRGATDTQYF. The CDR3 DNA follows: TGTGCCAGCAGCTTGCGGGGGGCTACAGATACGCAGTATTTT.

The CDR3 DNA is TGTGCCAGCAGCCGAGGACTAGCAACATGGAATGAGCAGTTCTTC. Encoded protein: CASSRGLATWNEQFF. V is TRBV6-1 and J is TRBJ2-1, with 8 nucleotides matching TRBD2. The germline V gene encodes CDR1 MNHNS and CDR2 SASEGT. V was clipped by 6 bases and J by 7 bases; unmatched bases: 11. The CDR3 has 15 amino acids.

Notes on this clonotype: A read error is the likely source, as a far larger clone sits one nucleotide away. The V gene is TRBV6-6, the J gene TRBJ2-5; D gene ambiguous. V was shortened by 0 bases and J by 5 bases, with 4 bases between the two germline ends. Germline V CDR1 and CDR2: MNHNY, SVGAGI (reference sequence). The CDR3 totals 12 residues. CDR3 DNA: TGTGCCAGCAGTTACTCGTGGGAGACCCAGTACTTC. Translation: CASSYSWETQYF.

The chain recombines TRBV4-3 with TRBJ1-1, with D hard to call. The V gene lost 0 bases and the J gene lost 2 bases, with 13 bases spanning the gap. CDR1 is LGHNA, CDR2 YSLEER, per germline. CDR3 length: 16 amino acids. CDR3 sequence reads: CASSQDGGSKNTEAFF. The DNA for the CDR3 is TGCGCCAGCAGCCAAGATGGCGGGTCGAAAAACACTGAAGCTTTCTTT.

This clonotype was counted ten times or more. An end of the junction differs from the germline gene, which may be a read error. The chain has TRBV7-2 and TRBJ2-1; D gene ambiguous. Germline lookup yields CDR1 SGHTA and CDR2 FQGNSA. The CDR3 has 11 residues. CDR3 residues: CASSLKVVAYF. CDR3 DNA sequence: TGTGCCAGCAGCTTAAAGGTAGTAGCCTACTTC.

CDR3 loop: CASSPRRDKNTEAFF. In DNA, the CDR3 is TGTGCCAGCTCACCAAGGCGGGACAAGAACACTGAAGCTTTCTTT. The chain combines TRBV18 with TRBJ1-1; tentatively, D is TRBD1 (6 bases). This CDR3 has 15 residues. Trimming pared 2 bases from V and 1 base from J, leaving 11 bases between. Germline V gives CDR1 KGHSH, CDR2 LQKENI.

This clonotype was detected only a few times. The chain links TRBV2 to TRBJ2-7, with 9 bases lining up with TRBD1. In germline, CDR1 is SNHLY, CDR2 FYNNEI. The CDR3 extends over 16 amino acids. With V trimmed by 4 bases and J by 3 bases, 10 bases remained unmatched. The CDR3 loop reads CASSATTGTGFYEQYF. CDR3 sequence (DNA): TGTGCCAGCAGTGCTACTACCGGGACAGGGTTCTACGAGCAGTACTTC.

CDR3 coding DNA: TGTGCCAGCAGCGCCAGGGCGGGGGATTTCTCCTACAATGAGCAGTTCTTC. Its protein is CASSARAGDFSYNEQFF. V gene TRBV7-9 combines with J gene TRBJ2-1, with 7 bases that match TRBD2. With V trimmed by 5 bases and J by 0 bases, 10 bases remained unmatched. Germline CDR1 SEHNR, CDR2 FQNEAQ (reference sequence). The CDR3 sequence is 17 residues long.

This clonotype occurred a few times. This chain joins TRBV4-3 and TRBJ1-1, with TRBD1 as a possible D gene (6 bases). Trimming cost V 3 bases and J 7 bases, with 15 bases left between them. Germline values: CDR1 LGHNA, CDR2 YSLEER. The CDR3 sequence is 14 residues long. The CDR3 reads CASSQRNRVGEAFF. CDR3 sequence (DNA): TGCGCCAGCAGCCAGAGGAACAGGGTTGGTGAAGCTTTCTTT.

The V gene is TRBV27, the J gene TRBJ2-1, with 12 bases aligning to TRBD2. J lost 9 bases, V lost 5 bases, and 11 bases had no gene match. CDR1 is MNHEY and CDR2 is SMNVEV in the germline V gene (reference sequence). The CDR3 consists of 16 residues. CDR3: CASSTPSGRGPGEQFF. As DNA, the CDR3 is TGTGCCAGCAGTACACCTAGCGGGAGGGGACCAGGTGAGCAGTTCTTC.

This clonotype was picked up a small number of times. The gene calls are TRBV20-1 and TRBJ2-1, with 8 bases fitting TRBD2. CDR3 length equals 15 residues. Germline CDR1 and CDR2: DFQATT and SNEGSKA (reference sequence). Losses at the gene ends were 5 bases for V and 5 bases for J; bases not matched to a gene: 11. The CDR3 is CSAPPGLDINNEQFF. In DNA form, the CDR3 reads TGCAGTGCTCCTCCGGGACTAGATATAAACAATGAGCAGTTCTTC.

This clonotype was recorded a few times. The chain carries TRBV5-1 and TRBJ2-3; D not resolved. V was shortened by 4 bases and J by 0 bases, with 9 bases between the two germline ends. Per germline, CDR1 SGHRS and CDR2 YFSETQ. The CDR3 is made up of 14 amino acids. The CDR3, as DNA: TGCGCCAGCAGCGACGGACGGAGCACAGATACGCAGTATTTT. This codes for CASSDGRSTDTQYF.

This sequence joins TRBV20-1 and TRBJ1-1; no definite D call. The CDR3 extends over 13 amino acids. The germline gives CDR1 DFQATT, CDR2 SNEGSKA (reference sequence). Deletions cut 0 bases from V and 8 bases from J, with 13 bases between. The CDR3 sequence: CSARDPTLAEAFF. In DNA form, the CDR3 reads TGCAGTGCTAGAGATCCTACTTTGGCAGAAGCTTTCTTT.

Comment on this clonotype: A read error may be the cause here, since a much bigger clone is one base away. This is likely a read error, given that the CDR3 carries no conserved phenylalanine or tryptophan at its end. J is TRBJ2-5 and V is TRBV20-1, with 12 bases lining up with TRBD2. Looked up from germline, CDR1 is DFQATT and CDR2 is SNEGSKA (reference sequence). This CDR3 is built from 14 residues. The CDR3 DNA sequence: TGCAGTGCCAGAGGACTAGCGGGATCAGAGACCCAGTACTCC. Protein: CSARGLAGSETQYS.

The CDR3 bases are TGTGCCAGCAGCGCCCCTTTGGGGCGGGAGAATAACAATGAGCAGTTCTTC. Translation: CASSAPLGRENNNEQFF. The chain uses TRBV9 and TRBJ2-1, with 7 bases matching TRBD2. V was clipped by 3 bases and J by 5 bases; unmatched bases: 14. The length of the CDR3 is 17 residues. Germline CDR1 reads SGDLS; CDR2 reads YYNGEE.